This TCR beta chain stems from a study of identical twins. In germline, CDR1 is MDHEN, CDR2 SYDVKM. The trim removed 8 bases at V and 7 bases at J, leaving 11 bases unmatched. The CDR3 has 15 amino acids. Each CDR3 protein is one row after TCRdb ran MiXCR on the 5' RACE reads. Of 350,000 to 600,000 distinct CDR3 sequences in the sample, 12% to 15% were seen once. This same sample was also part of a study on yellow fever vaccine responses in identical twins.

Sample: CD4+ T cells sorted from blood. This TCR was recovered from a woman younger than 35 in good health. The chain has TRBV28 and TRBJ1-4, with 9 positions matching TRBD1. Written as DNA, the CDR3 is TGTGCCAGCCAGGGGGGACAGGGATGGGGTGAAAAACTGTTTTTT. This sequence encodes CASQGGQGWGEKLFF.